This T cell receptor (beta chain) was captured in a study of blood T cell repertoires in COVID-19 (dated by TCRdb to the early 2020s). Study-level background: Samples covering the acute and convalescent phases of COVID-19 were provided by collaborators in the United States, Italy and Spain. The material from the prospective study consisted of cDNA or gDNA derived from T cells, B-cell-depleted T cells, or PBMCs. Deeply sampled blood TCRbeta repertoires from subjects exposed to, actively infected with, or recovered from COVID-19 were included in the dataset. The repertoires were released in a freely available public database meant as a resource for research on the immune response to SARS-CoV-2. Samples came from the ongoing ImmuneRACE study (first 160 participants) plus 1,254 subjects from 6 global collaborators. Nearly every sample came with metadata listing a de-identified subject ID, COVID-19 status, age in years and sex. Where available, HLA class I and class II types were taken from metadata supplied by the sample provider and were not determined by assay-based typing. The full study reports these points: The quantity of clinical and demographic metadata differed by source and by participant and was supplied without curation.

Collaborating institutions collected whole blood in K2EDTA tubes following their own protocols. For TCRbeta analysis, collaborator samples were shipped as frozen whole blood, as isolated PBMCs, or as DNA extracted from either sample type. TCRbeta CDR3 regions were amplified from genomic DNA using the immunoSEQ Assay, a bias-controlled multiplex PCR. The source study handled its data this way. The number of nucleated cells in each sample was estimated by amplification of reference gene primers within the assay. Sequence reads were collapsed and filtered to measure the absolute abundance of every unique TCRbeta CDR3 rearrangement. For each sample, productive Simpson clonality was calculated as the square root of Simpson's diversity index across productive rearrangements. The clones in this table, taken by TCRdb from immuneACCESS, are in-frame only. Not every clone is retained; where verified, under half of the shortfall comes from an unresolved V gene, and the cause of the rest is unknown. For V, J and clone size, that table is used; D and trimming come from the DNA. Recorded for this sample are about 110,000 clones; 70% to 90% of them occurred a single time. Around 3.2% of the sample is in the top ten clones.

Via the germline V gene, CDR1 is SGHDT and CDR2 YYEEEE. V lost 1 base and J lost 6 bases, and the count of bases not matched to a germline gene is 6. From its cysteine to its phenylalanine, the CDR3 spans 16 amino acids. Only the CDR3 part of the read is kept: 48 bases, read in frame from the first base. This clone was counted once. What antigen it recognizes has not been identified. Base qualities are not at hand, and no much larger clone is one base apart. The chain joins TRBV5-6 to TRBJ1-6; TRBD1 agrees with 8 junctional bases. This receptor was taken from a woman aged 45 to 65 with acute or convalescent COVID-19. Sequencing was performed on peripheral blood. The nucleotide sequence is TGTGCCAGCAGCTTGAGAACAGGGGGTAGTAATTCACCCCTCCACTTT. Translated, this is CASSLRTGGSNSPLHF. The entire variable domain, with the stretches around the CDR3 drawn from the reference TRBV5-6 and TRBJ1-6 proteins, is DAGVTQSPTHLIKTRGQQVTLRCSPKSGHDTVSWYQQALGQGPQFIFQYYEEEERQRGNFPDRFSGHQFPNYSSELNVNALLLGDSALYLCASSLRTGGSNSPLHFGNGTRLTVT.